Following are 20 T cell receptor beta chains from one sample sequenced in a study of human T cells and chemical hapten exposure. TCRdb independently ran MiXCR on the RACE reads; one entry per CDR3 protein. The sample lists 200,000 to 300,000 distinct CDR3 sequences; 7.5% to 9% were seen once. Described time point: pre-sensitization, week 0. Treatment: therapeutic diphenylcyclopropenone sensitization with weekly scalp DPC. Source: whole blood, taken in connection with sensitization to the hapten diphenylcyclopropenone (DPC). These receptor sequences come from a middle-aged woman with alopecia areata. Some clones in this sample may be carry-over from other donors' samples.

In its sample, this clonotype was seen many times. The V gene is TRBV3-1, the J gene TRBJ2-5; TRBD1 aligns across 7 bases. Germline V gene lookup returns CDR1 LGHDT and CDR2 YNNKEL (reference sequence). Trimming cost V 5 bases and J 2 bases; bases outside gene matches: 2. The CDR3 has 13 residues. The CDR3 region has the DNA TGTGCCAGCAGCTCGGGACAGCAAGAGACCCAGTACTTC. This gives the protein CASSSGQQETQYF.

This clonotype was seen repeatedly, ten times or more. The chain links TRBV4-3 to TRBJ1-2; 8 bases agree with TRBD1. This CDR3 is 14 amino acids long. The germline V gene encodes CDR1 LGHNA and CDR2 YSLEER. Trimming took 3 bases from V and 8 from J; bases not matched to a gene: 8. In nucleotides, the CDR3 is TGCGCCAGCAGCCACGGCCAGGGGGCCAGGGGCTACACCTTC. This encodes CASSHGQGARGYTF.

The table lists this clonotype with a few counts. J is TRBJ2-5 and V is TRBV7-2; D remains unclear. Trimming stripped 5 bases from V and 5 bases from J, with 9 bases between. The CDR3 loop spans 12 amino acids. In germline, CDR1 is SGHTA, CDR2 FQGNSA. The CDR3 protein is CASSPPDETQYF. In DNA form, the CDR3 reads TGTGCCAGCAGCCCGCCTGATGAGACCCAGTACTTC.

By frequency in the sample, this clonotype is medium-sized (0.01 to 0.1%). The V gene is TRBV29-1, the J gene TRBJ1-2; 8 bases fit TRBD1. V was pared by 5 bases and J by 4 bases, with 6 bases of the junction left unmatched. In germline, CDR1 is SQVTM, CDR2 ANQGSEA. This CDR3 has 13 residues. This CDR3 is CSVRQGASYGYTF. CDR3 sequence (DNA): TGCAGCGTTAGGCAGGGGGCCTCCTATGGCTACACCTTC.

Here the CDR3 reads CASRTEPGAKNIQYF. CDR3 sequence (DNA): TGTGCCAGCAGGACAGAGCCGGGAGCCAAAAACATTCAGTACTTC. The rearrangement uses TRBV7-2 and TRBJ2-4; maybe TRBD1 (5 bases). Trimming left V 6 bases short and J 0 bases short, with 12 bases between. The germline gives CDR1 SGHTA, CDR2 FQGNSA. The length of the CDR3 is 15 residues. The full variable domain, completed using reference TRBV7-2 and TRBJ2-4, is GAGVSQSPSNKVTEKGKDVELRCDPISGHTALYWYRQSLGQGLEFLIYFQGNSAPDKSGLPSDRFSAERTGGSVSTLTIQRTQQEDSAVYLCASRTEPGAKNIQYFGAGTRLSVL.

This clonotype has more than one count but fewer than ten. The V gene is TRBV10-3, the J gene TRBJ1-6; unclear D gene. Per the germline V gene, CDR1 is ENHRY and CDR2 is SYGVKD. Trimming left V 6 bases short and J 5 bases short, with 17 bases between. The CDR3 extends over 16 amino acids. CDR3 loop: CAIRNPDIGHNSPLHF. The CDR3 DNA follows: TGTGCCATCAGGAACCCTGACATTGGCCATAATTCACCCCTCCACTTT.

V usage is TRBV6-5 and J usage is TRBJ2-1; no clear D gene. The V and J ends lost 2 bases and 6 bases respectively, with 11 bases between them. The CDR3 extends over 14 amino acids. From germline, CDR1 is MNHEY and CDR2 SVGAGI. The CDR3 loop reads CASSYPGSSNEQFF. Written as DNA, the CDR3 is TGTGCCAGCAGTTACCCGGGTTCGAGCAATGAGCAGTTCTTC.

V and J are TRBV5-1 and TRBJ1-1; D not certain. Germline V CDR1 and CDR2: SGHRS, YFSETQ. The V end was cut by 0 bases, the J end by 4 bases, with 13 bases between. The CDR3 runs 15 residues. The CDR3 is CASSLDPGLGTEAFF. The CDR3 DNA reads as TGCGCCAGCAGCTTGGATCCCGGCCTTGGCACTGAAGCTTTCTTT.

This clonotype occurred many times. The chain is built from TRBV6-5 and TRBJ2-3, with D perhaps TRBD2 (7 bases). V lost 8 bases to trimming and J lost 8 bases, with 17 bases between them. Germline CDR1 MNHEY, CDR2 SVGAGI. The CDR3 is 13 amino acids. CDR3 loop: CASGDGGRSTQYF. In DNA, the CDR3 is TGTGCCAGCGGGGACGGGGGGCGGTCTACGCAGTATTTT.

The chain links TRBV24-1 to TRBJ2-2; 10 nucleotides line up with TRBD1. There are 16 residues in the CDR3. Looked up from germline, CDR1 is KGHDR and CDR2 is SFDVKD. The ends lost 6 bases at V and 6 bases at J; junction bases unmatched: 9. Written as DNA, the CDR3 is TGTGCCACCAGTCTGGACAGGGGGAATCCCGCCGGGGAGCTGTTTTTT. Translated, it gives CATSLDRGNPAGELFF.

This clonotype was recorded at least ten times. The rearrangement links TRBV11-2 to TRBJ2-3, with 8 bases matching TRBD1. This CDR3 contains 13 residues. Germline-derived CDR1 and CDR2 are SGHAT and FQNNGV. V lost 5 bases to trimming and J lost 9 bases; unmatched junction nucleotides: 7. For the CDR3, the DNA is TGTGCCAGCAGCATCCCGGACAGGGCAACGCAGTATTTT. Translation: CASSIPDRATQYF.

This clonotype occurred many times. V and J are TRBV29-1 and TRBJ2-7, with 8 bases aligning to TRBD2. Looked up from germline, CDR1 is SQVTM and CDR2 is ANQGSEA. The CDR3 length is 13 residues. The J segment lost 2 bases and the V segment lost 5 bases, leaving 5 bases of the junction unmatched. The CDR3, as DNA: TGCAGCGTTTGGACTAGCCGTACCTACGAGCAGTACTTC. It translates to CSVWTSRTYEQYF.

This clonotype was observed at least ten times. CDR3 in amino acids: CAISVRGETDTQYF. In nucleotides, the CDR3 is TGTGCCATCAGTGTAAGGGGGGAGACAGATACGCAGTATTTT. The chain joins TRBV10-3 to TRBJ2-3; D tentatively reads TRBD1 or TRBD2 (6 bases each). The germline V gene has CDR1 ENHRY and CDR2 SYGVKD. The length of the CDR3 is 14 residues. Trimming removed 4 bases at V and 3 bases at J, with 11 bases between.

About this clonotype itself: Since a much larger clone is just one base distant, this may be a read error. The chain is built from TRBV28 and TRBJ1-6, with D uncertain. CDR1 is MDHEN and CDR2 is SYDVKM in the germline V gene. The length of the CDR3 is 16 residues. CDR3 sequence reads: CASSLFSGGRNSSLHF. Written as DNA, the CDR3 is TGTGCCAGCAGTTTATTCTCGGGAGGGCGGAATTCATCCCTCCACTTT.

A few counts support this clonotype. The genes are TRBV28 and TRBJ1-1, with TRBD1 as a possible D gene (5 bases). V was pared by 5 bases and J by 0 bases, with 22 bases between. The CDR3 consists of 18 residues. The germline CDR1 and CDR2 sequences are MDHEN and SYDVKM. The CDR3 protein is CASSLPLGQGRMNTEAFF. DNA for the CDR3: TGTGCCAGCAGTCTCCCTCTGGGGCAGGGAAGAATGAACACTGAAGCTTTCTTT.

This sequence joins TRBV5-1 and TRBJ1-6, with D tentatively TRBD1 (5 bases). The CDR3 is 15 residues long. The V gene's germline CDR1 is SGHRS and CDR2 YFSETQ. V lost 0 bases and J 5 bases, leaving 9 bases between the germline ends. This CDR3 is CASSLVSGNNSPLHF. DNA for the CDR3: TGCGCCAGCAGCTTGGTGTCAGGGAATAATTCACCCCTCCACTTT.

The CDR3 DNA sequence: TGTGCCAGCAGCTTGTCTAGCATGGGCACAGATACGCAGTATTTT. Translating it yields CASSLSSMGTDTQYF. The gene calls are TRBV7-9 and TRBJ2-3; D is possibly TRBD2 (5 bases). Germline CDR1 reads SEHNR; CDR2 reads FQNEAQ (reference sequence). This CDR3 contains 15 residues. Trimming removed 3 bases at V and 1 base at J, with 11 bases between.

In DNA form, the CDR3 reads TGTGCCAGCAGTTACTACCGGACTAGCGGGAATGAGCAGTTCTTC. Translating it yields CASSYYRTSGNEQFF. The V call is TRBV6-2 or TRBV6-3, the J call TRBJ2-1; 11 bases map to TRBD2. This CDR3 region has 15 residues. Germline V lookup: CDR1 MNHEY, CDR2 SVGEGT. V shed 1 base and J 7 bases; nucleotides not matched to a gene: 3.

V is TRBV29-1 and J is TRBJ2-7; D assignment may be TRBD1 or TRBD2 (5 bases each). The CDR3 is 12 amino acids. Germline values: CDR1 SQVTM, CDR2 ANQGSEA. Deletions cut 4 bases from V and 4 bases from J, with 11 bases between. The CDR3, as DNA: TGCAGCGTTGGATCGAGGGGTTACGAGCAGTACTTC. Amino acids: CSVGSRGYEQYF.

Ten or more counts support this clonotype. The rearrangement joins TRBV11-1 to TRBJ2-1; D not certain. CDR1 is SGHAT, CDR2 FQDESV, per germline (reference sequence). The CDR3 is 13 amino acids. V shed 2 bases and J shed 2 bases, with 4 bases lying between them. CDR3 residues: CASSLSAYNEQFF. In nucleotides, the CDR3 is TGTGCCAGCAGCTTAAGCGCCTACAATGAGCAGTTCTTC.